This T cell receptor (beta chain) derives from a study of T cell repertoires in cytomegalovirus infection. The CDR3 sequence is 16 residues long. The ends lost 5 bases at V and 2 bases at J; junction bases unmatched: 5. Germline V lookup: CDR1 SGHVS, CDR2 FQNEAQ. This clonotype was counted at least ten times. Antigen unknown. TCRdb called the reads again in MiXCR, with one record for every CDR3 protein. This table has about 51,000 distinct CDR3 sequences, roughly a fifth appearing once. This chain links TRBV7-8 with TRBJ2-1, with 11 positions matching TRBD2. This specimen consisted of CD8+ T cells from cultured PBMCs, obtained from culture after CMV antigen stimulation. This receptor was obtained from a human donor in good health (CMV status not recorded). Some clones in this sample may be carry-over from other donors' samples. CDR3 sequence: CASSPLSGRAYNEQFF. CDR3 nucleotides: TGTGCCAGCAGCCCCCTTAGCGGGAGGGCCTACAATGAGCAGTTCTTC. Full variable domain (outside the CDR3, taken from reference TRBV7-8 and TRBJ2-1): GAGVSQSPRYKVAKRGQDVALRCDPISGHVSLFWYQQALGQGPEFLTYFQNEAQLDKSGLPSDRFFAERPEGSVSTLKIQRTQQEDSAVYLCASSPLSGRAYNEQFFGPGTRLTVL.